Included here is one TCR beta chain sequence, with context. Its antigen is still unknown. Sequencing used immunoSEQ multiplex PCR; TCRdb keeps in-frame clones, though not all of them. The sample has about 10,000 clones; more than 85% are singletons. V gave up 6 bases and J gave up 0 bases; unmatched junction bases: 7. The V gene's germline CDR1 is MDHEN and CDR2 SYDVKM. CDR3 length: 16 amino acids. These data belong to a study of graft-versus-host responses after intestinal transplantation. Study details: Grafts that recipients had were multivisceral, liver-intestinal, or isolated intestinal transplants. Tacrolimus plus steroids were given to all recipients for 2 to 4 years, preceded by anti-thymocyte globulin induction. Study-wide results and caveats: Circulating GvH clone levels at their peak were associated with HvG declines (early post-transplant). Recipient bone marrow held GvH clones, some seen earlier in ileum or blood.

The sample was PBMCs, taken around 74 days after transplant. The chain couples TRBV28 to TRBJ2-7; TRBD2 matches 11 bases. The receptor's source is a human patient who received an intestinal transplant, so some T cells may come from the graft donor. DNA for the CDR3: TGTGCCAGCAGAAAACTAGCGGGAGCTGCCTCCTACGAGCAGTACTTC. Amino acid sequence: CASRKLAGAASYEQYF.